The next 24 T cell receptor beta chains were all read from a single sample in a study of cytomegalovirus exposure and HLA in healthy donors. Vbeta (60) and Jbeta (13) primers were used in the PCR. TCRdb's table, derived via immunoSEQ multiplex PCR, lists solely in-frame clones and lacks some. In the table there are some 130,000 clones, about 82% of which are singletons. What was sequenced was PBMCs. The origin of the receptors is a female donor in good health and CMV-seropositive.

The chain uses TRBV5-1 and TRBJ2-3, with TRBD1 matching 11 bases. Germline loops: CDR1 SGHRS, CDR2 YFSETQ. This CDR3 is 15 amino acids long. The V segment lost 4 bases and the J segment 5 bases; nucleotides outside the gene matches: 6. CDR3 loop: CASSPKGQGEDTQYF. In DNA form, the CDR3 reads TGCGCCAGCAGCCCCAAGGGACAGGGGGAAGATACGCAGTATTTT.

CDR3 DNA sequence: TGTGCCAGCAGCTTATGTTGTACTAGACCCTCCAATGAGCAGTTCTTC. It encodes CASSLCCTRPSNEQFF. This chain links TRBV7-9 with TRBJ2-1, with TRBD2 as a possible D gene (5 bases). The CDR3 is made up of 16 amino acids. CDR1 and CDR2 (germline): SEHNR, FQNEAQ (reference sequence). With 2 bases removed from V and 6 bases from J, the gap between germline ends came to 17 bases. The full variable domain, its missing parts supplied by reference TRBV7-9 and TRBJ2-1, is DTGVSQNPRHKITKRGQNVTFRCDPISEHNRLYWYRQTLGQGPEFLTYFQNEAQLEKSRLLSDRFSAERPKGSFSTLEIQRTEQGDSAMYLCASSLCCTRPSNEQFFGPGTRLTVL.

The chain couples TRBV6-1 to TRBJ2-7; possible D gene TRBD1, 6 bases. The CDR3 runs to 14 residues. Germline V CDR1 and CDR2: MNHNS, SASEGT. Trimming stripped 7 bases from V and 4 bases from J, with 17 bases between. CDR3 loop: CASTGRSGAYEQYF. DNA of the CDR3: TGTGCCAGCACTGGCCGTTCAGGGGCGTACGAGCAGTACTTC.

This clone was recorded only once. The gene calls are TRBV9 and TRBJ1-5; D is perhaps TRBD1 (5 bases). This CDR3 spans 14 amino acids. Germline V gene lookup returns CDR1 SGDLS and CDR2 YYNGEE. The V and J ends lost 6 bases and 2 bases respectively, with 12 bases between them. This CDR3 is CASNRVGGNQPQHF. The CDR3 DNA sequence: TGTGCCAGCAACCGCGTAGGGGGCAATCAGCCCCAGCATTTT.

The chain carries TRBV18 and TRBJ1-1; 9 bases match TRBD1. Germline V lookup: CDR1 KGHSH, CDR2 LQKENI. V shed 3 bases and J 4 bases; nucleotides not matched to a gene: 6. CDR3 size: 15 residues. This chain's CDR3 is CASSPGQGGGTEAFF. Here the CDR3 DNA reads TGTGCCAGCTCACCGGGACAGGGCGGGGGCACTGAAGCTTTCTTT.

This chain links TRBV5-5 with TRBJ2-7; TRBD1 agrees at 8 bases. V was pared by 2 bases and J by 5 bases, with 6 bases of the junction left unmatched. In germline, CDR1 is SGHKS, CDR2 YYEKEE (reference sequence). The CDR3 has 14 residues. The CDR3 loop is CASSLQDRAHEQYF. Written as DNA, the CDR3 is TGTGCCAGCAGCTTACAGGACAGGGCCCACGAGCAGTACTTC.

The chain employs TRBV2 and TRBJ2-7, with 8 bases fitting TRBD1. Per the germline V gene, CDR1 is SNHLY and CDR2 is FYNNEI. J lost 3 bases, V lost 4 bases, and 5 bases had no gene match. The CDR3 extends over 14 amino acids. CDR3 loop: CASSGVQGVYEQYF. The CDR3 nucleotides are TGTGCCAGCAGTGGGGTACAGGGGGTCTACGAGCAGTACTTC.

This sequence joins TRBV11-3 and TRBJ2-3; 8 bases agree with TRBD2. The CDR3 extends over 13 amino acids. Germline V CDR1 and CDR2: SGHNT, YENEEA. V lost 5 bases and J lost 5; bases outside the gene matches: 3. The DNA for the CDR3 is TGTGCCAGCAGCCAAAGCGGGGGAGATACGCAGTATTTT. The encoded protein is CASSQSGGDTQYF.

The rearrangement uses TRBV5-1 and TRBJ1-4; tentatively, D is TRBD1 (6 bases). CDR1 is SGHRS and CDR2 is YFSETQ in the germline V gene. This CDR3 comprises 14 residues. Trimming took 8 bases from V and 0 from J, leaving 11 bases between them. In nucleotides, the CDR3 is TGCGCCAGTCAACAGGGAACAACTAATGAAAAACTGTTTTTT. Protein sequence: CASQQGTTNEKLFF.

The table lists this clone with a few counts. This chain uses TRBV7-8 with TRBJ2-7, with D possibly matching TRBD2 (6 bases). V gave up 3 bases and J gave up 0 bases, with 15 bases separating them. Per the germline V gene, CDR1 is SGHVS and CDR2 is FQNEAQ. This CDR3 comprises 16 residues. CDR3 nucleotides: TGTGCCAGCAGCTTGGGGGGACGGCTCGCCTCCTACGAGCAGTACTTC. It translates to CASSLGGRLASYEQYF.

There are a few counts of this clone. This chain connects TRBV7-7 to TRBJ2-1; 10 nucleotides line up with TRBD1. The germline CDR1 and CDR2 sequences are SSHAT and FNYEAQ (reference sequence). The CDR3 sequence is 15 residues long. Trimming at V came to 5 bases and at J to 5 bases, leaving 6 bases not matched to a gene. Written as DNA, the CDR3 is TGTGCCAGCAGCCCGGGACAGGGGCGACACAATGAGCAGTTCTTC. It specifies CASSPGQGRHNEQFF.

V is TRBV18 and J is TRBJ1-1, with D possibly being TRBD1 (5 bases). Germline CDR1 and CDR2: KGHSH and LQKENI. The CDR3 runs to 13 residues. V lost 5 bases and J lost 4, with 11 bases in between. CDR3 amino acids: CASSAQGGTEAFF. CDR3 nucleotide sequence: TGTGCCAGCTCAGCGCAGGGTGGCACTGAAGCTTTCTTT.

There are a few counts of this clone. The CDR3, as DNA: TGTGCCAGCAGTAAATTTCTGTCTGGGGCCAACGTCCTGACTTTC. Encoded protein: CASSKFLSGANVLTF. This chain uses TRBV6-6 with TRBJ2-6; D gene uncertain. The CDR3 runs 15 residues. The V end lost 5 bases, the J end lost 1 base, and 9 bases lay between the germline ends. In germline, CDR1 is MNHNY, CDR2 SVGAGI (reference sequence).

The chain employs TRBV7-9 and TRBJ2-2; D is uncertain. The germline V gene has CDR1 SEHNR and CDR2 FQNEAQ (reference sequence). V lost 5 bases to trimming and J lost 0 bases, with 4 bases between them. The CDR3 is made up of 13 amino acids. CDR3 bases: TGTGCCAGCAGCATCTCGAACACCGGGGAGCTGTTTTTT. Translated: CASSISNTGELFF. Looking up the rest from reference TRBV7-9 and TRBJ2-2 gives the full variable domain: DTGVSQNPRHKITKRGQNVTFRCDPISEHNRLYWYRQTLGQGPEFLTYFQNEAQLEKSRLLSDRFSAERPKGSFSTLEIQRTEQGDSAMYLCASSISNTGELFFGEGSRLTVL.

The genes are TRBV10-1 and TRBJ2-3; 12 nucleotides line up with TRBD1. CDR1 is WNHNN, CDR2 SYGVQD, per germline (reference sequence). Unmatched junction bases numbered 10, after V lost 6 bases and J lost 6 bases. The CDR3 is 16 amino acids. CDR3 protein: CASSYARDRGLDTQYF. The CDR3 region has the DNA TGCGCCAGCAGCTATGCCCGGGACAGGGGGCTGGATACGCAGTATTTT.

This chain links TRBV6-1 with TRBJ2-5; perhaps TRBD1 as D (5 bases). The DNA end is a closer match to TRBJ2-7, so the J assignment may be wrong. The germline V gene has CDR1 MNHNS and CDR2 SASEGT. The CDR3 is 14 residues long. This chain's CDR3 is CASSEAAGWHEQYF. In DNA form, the CDR3 reads TGTGCCAGCAGTGAAGCCGCAGGGTGGCACGAGCAGTACTTC.

V gene TRBV19 combines with J gene TRBJ2-1, with D perhaps matching TRBD1 (7 bases). Trimming took off 3 bases at V and 8 bases at J, with 17 bases between the two ends. CDR1 is LNHDA, CDR2 SQIVND, per germline (reference sequence). The CDR3 is 15 residues long. The DNA for the CDR3 is TGTGCCAGTAGTATGGTGACAGCCAGGGGGGATGAGCAGTTCTTC. It encodes CASSMVTARGDEQFF.

The table lists this clone with a count of one. The genes are TRBV6-5 and TRBJ2-2, with D possibly TRBD1 on 7 matching bases. This CDR3 has 13 residues. The germline gives CDR1 MNHEY, CDR2 SVGAGI. V lost 10 bases, J lost 4 bases, and 13 bases lay in between. This chain's CDR3 is CAIRQGGTGELFF. The CDR3 DNA reads TGTGCCATTCGACAGGGAGGCACCGGGGAGCTGTTTTTT.

The chain has TRBV7-9 and TRBJ2-5, with D perhaps TRBD1 (6 bases). The CDR3 is 12 residues long. Trimming took off 8 bases at V and 4 bases at J, with 11 bases between the two ends. Per the germline V gene, CDR1 is SEHNR and CDR2 is FQNEAQ (reference sequence). CDR3 sequence: CASRARGETQYF. In DNA, the CDR3 is TGTGCCAGCCGGGCCAGGGGAGAGACCCAGTACTTC.

The chain recombines TRBV5-6 with TRBJ2-3; 13 bases match TRBD2. The CDR3 consists of 16 residues. The V gene end was trimmed by 1 base and the J gene end by 3 bases; junction bases not matched to a gene: 2. In germline, CDR1 is SGHDT, CDR2 YYEEEE. The CDR3: CASSLLTSGGTDTQYF. DNA of the CDR3: TGTGCCAGCAGCTTGCTGACTAGCGGGGGGACAGATACGCAGTATTTT. The full variable domain, in which reference TRBV5-6 and TRBJ2-3 provide the parts outside the CDR3, is DAGVTQSPTHLIKTRGQQVTLRCSPKSGHDTVSWYQQALGQGPQFIFQYYEEEERQRGNFPDRFSGHQFPNYSSELNVNALLLGDSALYLCASSLLTSGGTDTQYFGPGTRLTVL.

V and J are TRBV28 and TRBJ1-3; D possibly corresponds to TRBD1 (5 bases). The CDR3 is made up of 15 amino acids. From germline, CDR1 is MDHEN and CDR2 SYDVKM. V was cut by 5 bases and J by 7 bases, with 18 bases left in between. The DNA for the CDR3 is TGTGCCAGCAGTCCCGATGCGTTGGGGGGGAACACCATATATTTT. Its translation: CASSPDALGGNTIYF. Full variable domain (outside the CDR3, taken from reference TRBV28 and TRBJ1-3): DVKVTQSSRYLVKRTGEKVFLECVQDMDHENMFWYRQDPGLGLRLIYFSYDVKMKEKGDIPEGYSVSREKKERFSLILESASTNQTSMYLCASSPDALGGNTIYFGEGSWLTVV.

The V call is TRBV7-9, the J call TRBJ2-2, with D uncertain. The CDR3 sequence is 12 residues long. V gave up 5 bases and J gave up 3 bases, with 4 bases separating them. CDR1 is SEHNR and CDR2 is FQNEAQ in the germline V gene (reference sequence). CDR3 amino acids: CASSPYTGELFF. The CDR3 DNA reads TGTGCCAGCAGCCCATACACCGGGGAGCTGTTTTTT.

This chain joins TRBV5-1 and TRBJ2-2; 7 bases map to TRBD1. Germline trimming cut 4 bases from V and 6 bases from J; bases unmatched to any gene: 6. CDR3 length equals 14 residues. Germline CDR1 and CDR2: SGHRS and YFSETQ. The CDR3 DNA is TGCGCCAGCAGCGGGACAGTGTTAGCCGGGGAGCTGTTTTTT. Amino acid sequence: CASSGTVLAGELFF.

This clone has just one count. Different DNA sequences within this sample yield the same CDR3. The chain recombines TRBV6-1 with TRBJ2-5; possibly TRBD2 for D (5 bases). The V end lost 4 bases, the J end lost 5 bases, and 5 bases lay between the germline ends. The germline V gene has CDR1 MNHNS and CDR2 SASEGT. CDR3 size: 11 residues. The CDR3 loop is CASSGGETQYF. The CDR3 region has the DNA TGTGCCAGCAGTGGAGGGGAGACCCAGTACTTC.